The 8 T cell receptor beta chains below were found in one sample sequenced in a study of blood T cell repertoires in COVID-19. Produced via immunoSEQ multiplex PCR; TCRdb's table is partial and in-frame only. The sample has a few hundred thousand clones, about 87% seen once. Sequenced: peripheral blood. These receptors were collected from a woman in her fifties or sixties with acute or convalescent COVID-19.

This chain joins TRBV12-5 and TRBJ1-1; D call uncertain. Trimming shortened V by 5 bases and J by 4 bases, and 11 bases separated the two germline ends. The CDR3 length is 13 residues. Germline CDR1 LGHNT, CDR2 FRNRAP. CDR3 residues: CASGQEESTEAFF. The CDR3 nucleotides read TGTGCTAGTGGTCAGGAGGAGAGCACTGAAGCTTTCTTT.

This clone appeared a few times. The chain has TRBV28 and TRBJ1-4; weak D call: TRBD1 (5 bases). With 4 bases removed from V and 7 bases from J, the gap between germline ends came to 13 bases. Germline V lookup: CDR1 MDHEN, CDR2 SYDVKM. There are 14 residues in the CDR3. Written as DNA, the CDR3 is TGTGCCAGCAGTTCGCAGGGTGTTAGTGAAAAACTGTTTTTT. Its protein is CASSSQGVSEKLFF.

The rearrangement uses TRBV2 and TRBJ2-3; D is possibly TRBD2 (5 bases). CDR1 and CDR2 from the germline V gene are SNHLY and FYNNEI. The CDR3 has 14 amino acids. Between the trimmed V and J ends, which lost 8 bases and 0 bases, there was a span of 12 bases. The CDR3 nucleotides are TGTGCCAGCCTGGCTAGCCCGAGCACAGATACGCAGTATTTT. It codes for CASLASPSTDTQYF.

The rearrangement links TRBV27 to TRBJ2-1; TRBD2 might be the D (6 bases). The germline CDR1 and CDR2 sequences are MNHEY and SMNVEV (reference sequence). The CDR3 is 15 amino acids. The V and J ends lost 7 bases and 3 bases respectively, with 16 bases between them. CDR3 residues: CASTLRGRDYNEQFF. DNA for the CDR3: TGTGCCAGCACACTGCGAGGGCGGGACTACAATGAGCAGTTCTTC.

This chain joins TRBV6-5 and TRBJ2-7, with 13 bases that match TRBD2. The CDR3 spans 16 residues. V was clipped by 4 bases and J by 3 bases; unmatched bases: 6. Germline V lookup: CDR1 MNHEY, CDR2 SVGAGI. The CDR3 loop is CASSSPRTSGGYEQYF. The CDR3 nucleotides are TGTGCCAGCAGTTCCCCAAGGACTAGCGGGGGCTACGAGCAGTACTTC.

The V call is TRBV7-6, the J call TRBJ1-6; D remains ambiguous. This CDR3 contains 14 residues. CDR1 is SGHVS and CDR2 is FNYEAQ in the germline V gene. Trimming cost V 7 bases and J 0 bases, with 7 bases left between them. In DNA, the CDR3 is TGTGCCAGCACACCGAGCTCCTATAATTCACCCCTCCACTTT. Translated: CASTPSSYNSPLHF.

V and J are TRBV12-5 and TRBJ2-2, with 8 positions matching TRBD2. V shed 3 bases, J shed 4 bases, and the junction held 10 bases outside the gene matches. Germline CDR1 and CDR2: LGHNT and FRNRAP. The CDR3 runs to 17 residues. The CDR3 coding sequence is TGTGCTAGTGGTTTCTTGCTAGCGGGTTCCCGCACCGGGGAGCTGTTTTTT. Its protein is CASGFLLAGSRTGELFF. Full variable domain (missing parts from reference TRBV12-5 and TRBJ2-2): DARVTQTPRHKVTEMGQEVTMRCQPILGHNTVFWYRQTMMQGLELLAYFRNRAPLDDSGMPKDRFSAEMPDATLATLKIQPSEPRDSAVYFCASGFLLAGSRTGELFFGEGSRLTVL.

The rearrangement uses TRBV9 and TRBJ2-2; no definite D call. Trimming removed 4 bases from V and 1 base from J, with 11 bases in between. Germline V gene lookup returns CDR1 SGDLS and CDR2 YYNGEE. This CDR3 is built from 15 residues. The DNA of the CDR3 is TGTGCCAGCAGCCAGACTGGAAGGAACACCGGGGAGCTGTTTTTT. It encodes CASSQTGRNTGELFF.